This T cell receptor (beta chain) was obtained from a study of T-cell memory formation after mild COVID-19. Trimming at V came to 6 bases and at J to 7 bases, leaving 15 bases not matched to a gene. Germline lookup yields CDR1 DFQATT and CDR2 SNEGSKA (reference sequence). This CDR3 is 15 amino acids long. 5'RACE, which relied on constant-segment primers, yielded TCR alpha and TCR beta cDNA libraries carrying sample barcodes and UMIs. MiXCR, run by TCRdb on the 5' RACE reads, gives a single entry per CDR3 protein. The data show roughly 200,000 distinct CDR3 sequences, 9% to 10% seen once. Notes on this clonotype: What it binds is unknown.

Study conclusions and caveats: Several responding clones turned up in pre-infection memory, indicating that cross-reactive memory may have taken part.

What was sequenced was PBMCs or a T cell subset sorted from them (not recorded which). The chain links TRBV20-1 to TRBJ2-1; TRBD2 agrees at 7 bases. This receptor was identified in a man aged 18 to 30 who had mild COVID-19 (a few samples of this study predate the infection). Cell type and time point are not known. The CDR3 spells CSANPQSGARNEQFF. The CDR3 nucleotides read TGCAGTGCAAATCCCCAGAGCGGGGCCAGGAATGAGCAGTTCTTC.